Listed below are T cell receptor beta chains from one sample, sequenced in a study of cytomegalovirus exposure and HLA in healthy donors. Sequencing was performed with immunoSEQ multiplex PCR; in TCRdb, only in-frame clones are kept and a portion is missing. In the table there are approximately 80,000 clones, over 75% of which are singletons. The sequencing sample was made of PBMCs. Receptors were obtained from a male donor in good health and CMV-seropositive. Both conserved end residues are trimmed from each CDR3. Fields, in order: J gene, clone size, V gene, CDR3 length, CDR3 protein. Size is stated for part of the rows, as once, few or many counts, or as a class when the clone is expanded.

j_call: TRBJ2-7
clone_size: -
v_call: TRBV28
cdr3_length: 12
cdr3_aa: ASSTDRGTTEQY

j_call: TRBJ2-3
clone_size: -
v_call: TRBV29-1
cdr3_length: 12
cdr3_aa: SAEHQGKTDTQY

j_call: TRBJ2-7
clone_size: -
v_call: TRBV7-2
cdr3_length: 11
cdr3_aa: ASSLRWSDEQY

j_call: TRBJ2-7
clone_size: -
v_call: TRBV9
cdr3_length: 13
cdr3_aa: ASSERSGTGNEQY

j_call: TRBJ2-7
clone_size: -
v_call: TRBV18
cdr3_length: 11
cdr3_aa: ASSRDTAYEQY

j_call: TRBJ2-1
clone_size: -
v_call: TRBV30
cdr3_length: 15
cdr3_aa: AWSLDPASGSIDEQF

j_call: TRBJ2-7
clone_size: few
v_call: TRBV6-1
cdr3_length: 13
cdr3_aa: ASSEVASGSGEQY

j_call: TRBJ1-2
clone_size: -
v_call: TRBV27
cdr3_length: 13
cdr3_aa: ASSFSRGSPYGYT

j_call: TRBJ1-1
clone_size: -
v_call: TRBV5-4
cdr3_length: 12
cdr3_aa: ASSQGSSNTEAF

j_call: TRBJ2-1
clone_size: -
v_call: TRBV14
cdr3_length: 15
cdr3_aa: ASSQYAGGWTYNEQF

j_call: TRBJ1-1
clone_size: few
v_call: TRBV6-4
cdr3_length: 13
cdr3_aa: ASSARTGLNTEAF

j_call: TRBJ2-5
clone_size: -
v_call: TRBV2
cdr3_length: 10
cdr3_aa: ASSDQRGTQY

j_call: TRBJ1-3
clone_size: -
v_call: TRBV15
cdr3_length: 13
cdr3_aa: ASAMDRASGNTIY

j_call: TRBJ2-7
clone_size: -
v_call: TRBV4-3
cdr3_length: 13
cdr3_aa: ASSQDQQGTYEQY

j_call: TRBJ1-1
clone_size: many
v_call: TRBV6-1
cdr3_length: 13
cdr3_aa: ASSVRRTGGDEAF

j_call: TRBJ2-7
clone_size: large
v_call: TRBV6-5
cdr3_length: 11
cdr3_aa: ASSYSRGSEQY

j_call: TRBJ2-7
clone_size: -
v_call: TRBV4-1
cdr3_length: 13
cdr3_aa: ASSLPGAGPYEQY

j_call: TRBJ2-2
clone_size: -
v_call: TRBV10-2
cdr3_length: 14
cdr3_aa: ASSDSSGMNTGELF

j_call: TRBJ2-3
clone_size: -
v_call: TRBV19
cdr3_length: 12
cdr3_aa: ASSIGRRTDTQY

j_call: TRBJ1-1
clone_size: -
v_call: TRBV7-9
cdr3_length: 12
cdr3_aa: ASSSQGADTEAF

j_call: TRBJ2-7
clone_size: -
v_call: TRBV7-9
cdr3_length: 13
cdr3_aa: ASRPSGLKFYEQY

j_call: TRBJ2-5
clone_size: -
v_call: TRBV13
cdr3_length: 12
cdr3_aa: ASRYWAQGETQY

j_call: TRBJ2-7
clone_size: -
v_call: TRBV6-6
cdr3_length: 13
cdr3_aa: ASSSASSNSYEQY

j_call: TRBJ2-1
clone_size: -
v_call: TRBV27
cdr3_length: 14
cdr3_aa: ASSLRLAGAVHEQF

j_call: TRBJ2-3
clone_size: -
v_call: TRBV5-6
cdr3_length: 12
cdr3_aa: ASSLLAGGFTQY

j_call: TRBJ1-1
clone_size: -
v_call: TRBV27
cdr3_length: 11
cdr3_aa: ASSIQGNTEAF

j_call: TRBJ2-2
clone_size: -
v_call: TRBV5-1
cdr3_length: 17
cdr3_aa: ASSLAVSGIFRNTGELF

j_call: TRBJ1-1
clone_size: -
v_call: TRBV19
cdr3_length: 14
cdr3_aa: ASSITRTGLTTEAF

j_call: TRBJ2-7
clone_size: -
v_call: TRBV11-2
cdr3_length: 13
cdr3_aa: ASSTRSGRGHEQY

j_call: TRBJ1-2
clone_size: -
v_call: TRBV29-1
cdr3_length: 12
cdr3_aa: SVTEAVRGYGYT

j_call: TRBJ1-2
clone_size: -
v_call: TRBV6-1
cdr3_length: 13
cdr3_aa: ASSEAPGQNYGYT

j_call: TRBJ2-2
clone_size: -
v_call: TRBV25-1
cdr3_length: 11
cdr3_aa: ASTRTGLGELF

j_call: TRBJ2-7
clone_size: -
v_call: TRBV28
cdr3_length: 12
cdr3_aa: ASRSGLKLYEQY

j_call: TRBJ1-3
clone_size: -
v_call: TRBV10-3
cdr3_length: 12
cdr3_aa: AIREGLGGNTIY

j_call: TRBJ2-7
clone_size: once
v_call: TRBV14
cdr3_length: 12
cdr3_aa: ASSHTGLRVEQY